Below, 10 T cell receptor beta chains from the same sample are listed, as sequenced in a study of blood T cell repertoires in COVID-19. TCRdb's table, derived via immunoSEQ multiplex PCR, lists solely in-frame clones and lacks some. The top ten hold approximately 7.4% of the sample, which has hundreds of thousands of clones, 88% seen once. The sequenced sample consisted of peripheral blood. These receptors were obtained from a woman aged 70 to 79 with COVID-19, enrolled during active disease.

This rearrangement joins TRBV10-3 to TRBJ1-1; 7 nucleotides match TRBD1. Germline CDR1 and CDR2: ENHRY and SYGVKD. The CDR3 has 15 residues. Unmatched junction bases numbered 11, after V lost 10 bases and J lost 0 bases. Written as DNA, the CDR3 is TGTGCCACCTCATATTTGGACAGGTTGAACACTGAAGCTTTCTTT. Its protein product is CATSYLDRLNTEAFF.

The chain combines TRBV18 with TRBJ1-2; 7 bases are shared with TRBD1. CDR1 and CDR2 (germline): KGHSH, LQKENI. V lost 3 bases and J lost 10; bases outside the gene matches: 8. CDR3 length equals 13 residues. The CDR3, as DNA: TGTGCCAGCTCACCGAGCGGACAGGATGTCTACACCTTC. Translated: CASSPSGQDVYTF.

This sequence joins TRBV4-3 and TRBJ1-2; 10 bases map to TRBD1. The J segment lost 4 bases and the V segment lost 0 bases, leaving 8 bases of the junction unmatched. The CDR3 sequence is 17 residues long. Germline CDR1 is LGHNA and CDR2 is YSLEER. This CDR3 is CASSQEGQGLFSYGYTF. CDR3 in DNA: TGCGCCAGCAGCCAAGAGGGACAGGGGCTTTTTAGCTATGGCTACACCTTC.

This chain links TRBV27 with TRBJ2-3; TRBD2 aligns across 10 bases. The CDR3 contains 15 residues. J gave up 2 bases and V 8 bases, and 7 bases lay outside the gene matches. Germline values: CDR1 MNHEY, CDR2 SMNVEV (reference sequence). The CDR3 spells CASHLAGAHTDTQYF. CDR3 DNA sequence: TGTGCCAGCCACCTAGCGGGGGCACACACAGATACGCAGTATTTT.

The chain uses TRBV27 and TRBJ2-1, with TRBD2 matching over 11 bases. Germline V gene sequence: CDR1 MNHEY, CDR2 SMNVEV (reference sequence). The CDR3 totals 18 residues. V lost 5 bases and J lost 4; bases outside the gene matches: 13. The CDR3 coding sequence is TGTGCCAGCAGTCCCTTCTCATCTAGCGGGGGGCCGTACAATGAGCAGTTCTTC. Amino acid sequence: CASSPFSSSGGPYNEQFF.

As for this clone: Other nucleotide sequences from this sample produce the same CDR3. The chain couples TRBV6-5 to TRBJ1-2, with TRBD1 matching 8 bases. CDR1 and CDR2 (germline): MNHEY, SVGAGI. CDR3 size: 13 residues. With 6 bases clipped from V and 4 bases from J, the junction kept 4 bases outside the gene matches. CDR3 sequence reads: CASSRTGSYGYTF. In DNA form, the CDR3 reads TGTGCCAGCAGCCGGACAGGGTCCTATGGCTACACCTTC.

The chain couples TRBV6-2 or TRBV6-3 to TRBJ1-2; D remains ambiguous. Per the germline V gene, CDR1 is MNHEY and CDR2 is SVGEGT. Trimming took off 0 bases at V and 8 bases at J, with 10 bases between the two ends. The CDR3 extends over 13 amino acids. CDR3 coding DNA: TGTGCCAGCAGTTACTCCTGGGCAGAAGGCTACACCTTC. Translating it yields CASSYSWAEGYTF.

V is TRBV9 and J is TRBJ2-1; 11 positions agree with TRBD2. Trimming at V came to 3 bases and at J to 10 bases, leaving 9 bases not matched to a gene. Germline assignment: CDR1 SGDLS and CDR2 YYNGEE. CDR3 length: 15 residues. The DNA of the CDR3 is TGTGCCAGCAGCGCCTCTAGCGGGGGGCTTGGGGAGCAGTTCTTC. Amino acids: CASSASSGGLGEQFF.

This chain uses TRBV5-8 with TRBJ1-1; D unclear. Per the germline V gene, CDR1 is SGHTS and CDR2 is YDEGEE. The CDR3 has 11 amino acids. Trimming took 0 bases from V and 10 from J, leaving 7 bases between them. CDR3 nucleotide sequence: TGTGCCAGCAGCTTGGTCCCCGGAGCTTTCTTT. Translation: CASSLVPGAFF.

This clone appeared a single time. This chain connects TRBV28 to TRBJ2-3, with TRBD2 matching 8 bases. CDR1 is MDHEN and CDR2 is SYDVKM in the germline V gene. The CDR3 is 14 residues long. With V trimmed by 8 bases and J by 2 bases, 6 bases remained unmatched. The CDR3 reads CASAGGPLTDTQYF. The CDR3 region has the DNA TGTGCCAGCGCGGGGGGTCCCCTCACAGATACGCAGTATTTT.